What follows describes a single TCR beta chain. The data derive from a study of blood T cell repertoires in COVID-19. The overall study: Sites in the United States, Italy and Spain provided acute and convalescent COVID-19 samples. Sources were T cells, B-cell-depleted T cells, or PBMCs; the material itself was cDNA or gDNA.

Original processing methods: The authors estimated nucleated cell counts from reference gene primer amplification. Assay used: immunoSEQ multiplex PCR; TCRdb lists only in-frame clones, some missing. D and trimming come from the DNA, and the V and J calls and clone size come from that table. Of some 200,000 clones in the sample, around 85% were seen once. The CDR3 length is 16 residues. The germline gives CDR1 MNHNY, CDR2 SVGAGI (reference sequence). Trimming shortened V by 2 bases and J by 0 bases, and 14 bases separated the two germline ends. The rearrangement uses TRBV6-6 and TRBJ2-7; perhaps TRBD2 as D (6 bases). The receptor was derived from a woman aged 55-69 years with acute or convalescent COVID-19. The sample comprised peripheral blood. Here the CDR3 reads CASSYGGRTFSYEQYV. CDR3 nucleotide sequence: TGTGCCAGCAGTTACGGGGGGAGAACATTCTCCTACGAGCAGTACGTC.